This T cell receptor (beta chain) was sequenced in a study of spatial heterogeneity in lung cancer. From the 5' RACE reads, TCRdb called clonotypes with MiXCR, one entry per CDR3 protein. The sample consists of about 38,000 distinct CDR3 sequences, around 7.2% of them appearing once. From germline, CDR1 is SGHDN and CDR2 FVKESK. This CDR3 has 13 amino acids. V was pared by 1 base and J by 9 bases, with 12 bases between. This clonotype was found many times. The time point was: sample taken at primary tumor resection. A total of over 70 untreated early-stage non-small cell lung cancer patients served as donors.

This chain joins TRBV14 and TRBJ2-5; D is undetermined. This receptor was identified in a male donor with early-stage non-small cell lung cancer. The sequenced sample was PBMCs, obtained at surgery. The CDR3 nucleotides read TGTGCCAGCAGCCAAGGGCGTGTGTGGTCCCAGTACTTC. It encodes CASSQGRVWSQYF.